This T cell receptor beta chain was recorded in a study of blood T cell repertoires in COVID-19. Study context: The analysed material was cDNA or gDNA that came from T cells, B-cell-depleted T cells, or PBMCs.

This CDR3 is built from 15 residues. From germline, CDR1 is SQVTM and CDR2 ANQGSEA. Unmatched junction bases numbered 7, after V lost 0 bases and J lost 5 bases. Produced via immunoSEQ multiplex PCR; TCRdb's table is partial and in-frame only. The data show under 80,000 clones, around 73% seen once. Material: peripheral blood. The rearrangement uses TRBV29-1 and TRBJ2-3, with 8 bases that match TRBD2. This clonotype was obtained from an elderly man with active or convalescent COVID-19. CDR3 sequence reads: CSVEDDGGAGDTQYF. In DNA form, the CDR3 reads TGCAGCGTTGAAGATGACGGGGGGGCTGGAGATACGCAGTATTTT.